This passage covers 4 T cell receptor beta chains from one sample sequenced in a study of shared clonotypes between healthy human individuals. Data came from immunoSEQ multiplex PCR; TCRdb stores just in-frame clones and leaves some out. The data show around 1.5 million clones, with approximately 98% seen just once and around 0.45% held by the top ten. The specimen sequenced was naive CD4+ T cells sorted from blood. Regarding subset: CD45RA+ positively selected. The source is a man aged 30 to 39 in good health.

This clone was counted once. The chain links TRBV11-2 to TRBJ2-3; possible D gene TRBD1, 6 bases. The CDR3 loop spans 16 amino acids. V lost 0 bases to trimming and J lost 2 bases, with 12 bases between them. From germline, CDR1 is SGHAT and CDR2 FQNNGV. The CDR3 DNA is TGTGCCAGCAGCTTAGATGACAGGTCTTACACAGATACGCAGTATTTT. This sequence encodes CASSLDDRSYTDTQYF.

A note on this clone: Other DNA sequences in the same sample also yield this CDR3. The chain is built from TRBV11-2 and TRBJ1-2, with a weak D call TRBD1 (5 bases). The germline V and J ends were trimmed by 1 base and 4 bases, with 10 bases remaining between them. CDR1 SGHAT and CDR2 FQNNGV come from the germline V gene. The CDR3 totals 14 residues. The CDR3 reads CASSLGGQGYGYTF. CDR3 sequence (DNA): TGTGCCAGCAGCTTAGGAGGGCAGGGCTATGGCTACACCTTC.

Turning to this clone: The sample holds other DNA sequences that translate to the same CDR3. The genes are TRBV5-1 and TRBJ2-1; D gene ambiguous. CDR1 SGHRS and CDR2 YFSETQ come from the germline V gene. The CDR3 is 15 residues long. Trimming took 0 bases from V and 0 from J, leaving 7 bases between them. CDR3 sequence: CASSLAVSSYNEQFF. CDR3 nucleotide sequence: TGCGCCAGCAGCTTGGCGGTAAGCTCCTACAATGAGCAGTTCTTC.

V usage is TRBV13 and J usage is TRBJ2-1; 7 positions agree with TRBD1. The CDR3 runs to 16 residues. The V gene end was trimmed by 5 bases and the J gene end by 2 bases; junction bases not matched to a gene: 9. Germline V gene data show CDR1 as PRHDT and CDR2 as FYEKMQ (reference sequence). The CDR3 spells CASSLLDRAPYNEQFF. The CDR3 DNA sequence: TGTGCCAGCAGCCTACTTGACAGGGCTCCCTACAATGAGCAGTTCTTC.